The sequence of this T cell receptor (beta chain) was determined in a study of neurological immune-mediated disorders. Deletions cut 7 bases from V and 8 bases from J, with 26 bases between. CDR1 and CDR2 (germline): MDHEN, SYDVKM. This CDR3 contains 16 residues. This clonotype was seen repeatedly, ten times or more. Its specificity is not known. 5'RACE with 10-nucleotide random UMIs generated the cDNA. TCRdb passed the 5' RACE reads through MiXCR, listing each CDR3 protein once. In the table there are 55,000 to 65,000 distinct CDR3 sequences, about 4% of which are singletons. Findings and limits, study-wide: The greatest TCR clonal expansion occurred in HTLV-1-associated myelopathy and the least in multiple sclerosis, which fell below healthy controls.

The clonotype originates from a woman aged 50 to 65 with multiple sclerosis. V gene TRBV28 combines with J gene TRBJ1-2, with D unclear. The sequenced sample was PBMCs. The CDR3 here is CASTQYALGLAGGYTF. The CDR3 DNA reads as TGTGCCAGCACCCAGTATGCCCTCGGCCTTGCCGGAGGCTACACCTTC.